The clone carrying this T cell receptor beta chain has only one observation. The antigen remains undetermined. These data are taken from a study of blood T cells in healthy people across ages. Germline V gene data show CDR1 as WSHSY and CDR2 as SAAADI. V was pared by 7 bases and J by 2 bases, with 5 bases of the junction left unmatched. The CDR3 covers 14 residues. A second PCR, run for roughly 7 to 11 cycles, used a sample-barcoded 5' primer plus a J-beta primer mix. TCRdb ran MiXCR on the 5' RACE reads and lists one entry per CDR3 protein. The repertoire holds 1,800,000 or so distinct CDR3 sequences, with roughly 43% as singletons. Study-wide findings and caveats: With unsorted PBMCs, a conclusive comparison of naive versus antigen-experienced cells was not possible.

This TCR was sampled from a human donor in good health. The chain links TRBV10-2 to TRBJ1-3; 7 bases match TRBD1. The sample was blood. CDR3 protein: CASTPTGAGNTIYF. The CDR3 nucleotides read TGCGCCAGCACCCCTACAGGGGCTGGAAACACCATATATTTT.